What follows is one T cell receptor beta chain and its context. The sample is drawn from a study of T cell changes during pregnancy in multiple sclerosis. Libraries were prepared by immunoSEQ multiplex PCR; TCRdb keeps only in-frame clonotypes and omits some of them. The sample includes about 59,000 clones, 85% to 95% of them seen just once. The sequencing here drew on CD8+ T cells from peripheral blood mononuclear cells, taken in the third trimester of pregnancy. This TCR was sampled from a female donor with multiple sclerosis, enrolled in a pregnancy study.

The DNA for the CDR3 is TGTGCCAGCAGCTTGGTACTAGCCTACAATGAGCAGTTCTTC. It encodes CASSLVLAYNEQFF. The chain carries TRBV5-6 and TRBJ2-1, with D perhaps TRBD2 (5 bases). This CDR3 is 14 amino acids long. Germline CDR1 SGHDT, CDR2 YYEEEE. The V end lost 0 bases, the J end lost 2 bases, and 6 bases lay between the germline ends.